The 25 T cell receptor beta chains given below trace back to one sample, sequenced in a study of CD8+ T cells in alopecia areata. Extraction and reverse transcription of RNA yielded cDNA as the sequencing template. Method: immunoSEQ multiplex PCR; TCRdb's copy keeps in-frame clones and lacks some. The table records hundreds of thousands of clones, 67% of them present only once. The sample was CD4+ T cells sorted from blood, taken at week 0. Receptors originate from a human donor with alopecia areata.

CDR3 amino acids: CASSQDPLVNTGELFF. For the CDR3, the DNA is TGTGCCAGCAGCCAAGATCCCCTAGTGAACACCGGGGAGCTGTTTTTT. V is TRBV4-2 and J is TRBJ2-2; no reliable D call. The CDR3 has 16 residues. Looked up from germline, CDR1 is LGHNA and CDR2 is YNFKEQ. V was pared by 0 bases and J by 1 base, with 9 bases between.

J is TRBJ1-2 and V is TRBV2; D unclear. Trimming left V 2 bases short and J 0 bases short, with 7 bases between. The CDR3 is made up of 14 amino acids. Germline lookup yields CDR1 SNHLY and CDR2 FYNNEI. The CDR3 reads CASSETGTNYGYTF. CDR3 bases: TGTGCCAGCAGTGAAACGGGTACTAACTATGGCTACACCTTC.

The gene calls are TRBV25-1 and TRBJ2-3, with TRBD1 matching 8 bases. Germline CDR1 MGHDK, CDR2 SYGVNS. The V segment lost 5 bases and the J segment 1 base; nucleotides outside the gene matches: 5. The CDR3 has 15 amino acids. The CDR3 coding sequence is TGTGCCAGCAGTCGATTGGACAGGGGCACAGATACGCAGTATTTT. Translation gives CASSRLDRGTDTQYF.

The chain joins TRBV7-3 to TRBJ1-2, with 8 bases identical to TRBD1. V trimming: 5 bases; J trimming: 8 bases; junction bases outside the gene matches: 16. There are 16 residues in the CDR3. Germline V gives CDR1 SGHTA, CDR2 FQGTGA. CDR3 in amino acids: CASSPKGPQGASGYTF. Here the CDR3 DNA reads TGTGCCAGCAGCCCAAAGGGCCCTCAGGGGGCGAGCGGCTACACCTTC.

This chain joins TRBV29-1 and TRBJ2-3, with 11 bases that match TRBD2. The germline CDR1 and CDR2 sequences are SQVTM and ANQGSEA. The CDR3 is made up of 14 amino acids. J lost 6 bases, V lost 7 bases, and 9 bases had no gene match. The CDR3 loop is CSARLAGLRDTQYF. The CDR3 DNA reads as TGCAGCGCTCGACTAGCGGGACTCAGGGATACGCAGTATTTT.

The rearrangement links TRBV30 to TRBJ1-1; a possible D gene is TRBD1 (5 bases). Per germline, CDR1 GTSNPN and CDR2 SVGIG (reference sequence). V lost 6 bases and J 5 bases, leaving 10 bases between the germline ends. CDR3 length: 11 residues. The CDR3 reads CACQRQTEAFF. In DNA, the CDR3 is TGTGCCTGCCAAAGACAGACTGAAGCTTTCTTT. The full variable domain, with the rest looked up from reference TRBV30 and TRBJ1-1, is SQTIHQWPATLVQPVGSPLSLECTVEGTSNPNLYWYRQAAGRGLQLLFYSVGIGQISSEVPQNLSASRPQDRQFILSSKKLLLSDSGFYLCACQRQTEAFFGQGTRLTVV.

The rearrangement links TRBV29-1 to TRBJ2-4; D is possibly TRBD1 (5 bases). The CDR3 contains 12 residues. Trimming took off 7 bases at V and 2 bases at J, with 9 bases between the two ends. Looked up from germline, CDR1 is SQVTM and CDR2 is ANQGSEA. The CDR3 protein is CSATGPKNIQYF. CDR3 DNA: TGCAGCGCTACAGGCCCCAAAAACATTCAGTACTTC.

This clone was counted a single time. Other DNA sequences within the sample encode an identical CDR3. The chain couples TRBV30 to TRBJ2-5; D gene unclear. Germline assignment: CDR1 GTSNPN and CDR2 SVGIG (reference sequence). The ends were cut back, 4 bases at V and 0 bases at J, with 6 bases in the middle. The CDR3 spans 12 residues. The CDR3 sequence is CAWTVNQETQYF. CDR3 coding DNA: TGTGCCTGGACAGTTAACCAAGAGACCCAGTACTTC.

The V call is TRBV29-1, the J call TRBJ2-7, with TRBD1 matching over 10 bases. The length of the CDR3 is 14 residues. The V gene's germline CDR1 is SQVTM and CDR2 ANQGSEA. V was pared by 3 bases and J by 4 bases, with 6 bases of the junction left unmatched. The DNA for the CDR3 is TGCAGCGTTGATGGCGACAGGGGGCGATACGAGCAGTACTTC. This codes for CSVDGDRGRYEQYF.

The V call is TRBV5-1, the J call TRBJ1-2; no definite D call. Trimming cost V 0 bases and J 7 bases, with 13 bases left between them. Per the germline V gene, CDR1 is SGHRS and CDR2 is YFSETQ. There are 14 residues in the CDR3. The CDR3 DNA follows: TGCGCCAGCAGCTTGGACCGTCTGGACGGTGGCTACACCTTC. This gives the protein CASSLDRLDGGYTF.

This clone was seen only once. The V call is TRBV30, the J call TRBJ1-6; no firm D call. CDR1 and CDR2 (germline): GTSNPN, SVGIG (reference sequence). V was clipped by 7 bases and J by 5 bases, with 12 bases between them. This CDR3 region has 13 residues. The CDR3 DNA reads as TGTGCCTCTAGCGCCGTCGATAATTCACCCCTCCACTTT. Its translation is CASSAVDNSPLHF.

CDR3 in DNA: TGCGCCAGCAGCCAAGCGTTAGGGCTTCGTGGCTACACCTTC. Translated, it gives CASSQALGLRGYTF. V is TRBV4-1 and J is TRBJ1-2; D remains unclear. CDR3 size: 14 residues. The germline V gene has CDR1 MGHRA and CDR2 YSYEKL. The germline V and J ends were trimmed by 1 base and 7 bases, with 13 bases remaining between them.

V and J are TRBV30 and TRBJ1-1; perhaps TRBD1 as D (6 bases). This CDR3 is 13 amino acids long. V was pared by 2 bases and J by 11 bases, with 18 bases between. Looked up from germline, CDR1 is GTSNPN and CDR2 is SVGIG (reference sequence). The CDR3: CAWSFGVNQGAFF. The CDR3 DNA follows: TGTGCCTGGAGTTTTGGGGTCAATCAGGGGGCTTTCTTT.

V and J are TRBV2 and TRBJ2-7; the D is unclear. The V end lost 1 base, the J end lost 0 bases, and 10 bases lay between the germline ends. Germline V lookup: CDR1 SNHLY, CDR2 FYNNEI. The length of the CDR3 is 15 residues. CDR3 nucleotides: TGTGCCAGCAGTGAAGATCGGCACAGCTCCTACGAGCAGTACTTC. Protein product: CASSEDRHSSYEQYF.

The V gene is TRBV30, the J gene TRBJ2-2, with D perhaps matching TRBD2 (5 bases). The V and J ends lost 0 bases and 4 bases respectively, with 9 bases between them. This CDR3 has 14 amino acids. The germline gives CDR1 GTSNPN, CDR2 SVGIG (reference sequence). In DNA, the CDR3 is TGTGCCTGGAGTGTAATGGGGAGCACCGGGGAGCTGTTTTTT. It specifies CAWSVMGSTGELFF.

J is TRBJ1-2 and V is TRBV14; D is ambiguous. Looked up from germline, CDR1 is SGHDN and CDR2 is FVKESK. This CDR3 contains 14 residues. Trimming left V 0 bases short and J 3 bases short, with 8 bases between. The CDR3 is CASSQDPSDYGYTF. CDR3 nucleotide sequence: TGTGCCAGCAGCCAAGATCCCTCCGACTATGGCTACACCTTC.

This chain links TRBV10-3 with TRBJ1-4, with 9 bases that match TRBD1. V was clipped by 10 bases and J by 8 bases; unmatched bases: 5. This CDR3 contains 12 residues. Germline V gives CDR1 ENHRY, CDR2 SYGVKD. CDR3: CATGQGREKLFF. The DNA for the CDR3 is TGTGCCACAGGACAGGGGAGAGAAAAACTGTTTTTT.

This clone was picked up a small number of times. The rearrangement uses TRBV11-2 and TRBJ2-7, with D hard to call. Looked up from germline, CDR1 is SGHAT and CDR2 is FQNNGV. Between the trimmed V and J ends, which lost 1 base and 3 bases, there was a span of 7 bases. This CDR3 spans 13 amino acids. CDR3 nucleotide sequence: TGTGCCAGCAGCTTAGGAAGAGACTACGAGCAGTACTTC. It yields the protein CASSLGRDYEQYF.

In this sample, this clone turned up a few times. This sequence joins TRBV11-3 and TRBJ2-1; D remains unclear. This CDR3 spans 12 amino acids. V was clipped by 0 bases and J by 6 bases, with 3 bases between them. Germline loops: CDR1 SGHNT, CDR2 YENEEA. CDR3: CASSLDTNEQFF. For the CDR3, the DNA is TGTGCCAGCAGCTTAGATACCAATGAGCAGTTCTTC.

This chain connects TRBV4-3 to TRBJ1-2; 8 bases are shared with TRBD1. CDR3 length: 15 residues. CDR1 is LGHNA, CDR2 YSLEER, per germline. After removal of 2 bases from V and 4 bases from J, the junction contained 6 bases not matched to a gene. The CDR3 bases are TGCGCCAGCAGCCAACAAGTTGGACAGGGCTATGGCTACACCTTC. Its protein is CASSQQVGQGYGYTF.

J is TRBJ1-6 and V is TRBV30; TRBD1 agrees at 10 bases. The CDR3 is made up of 15 amino acids. The V segment lost 4 bases and the J segment 9 bases; nucleotides outside the gene matches: 9. Germline CDR1 and CDR2: GTSNPN and SVGIG (reference sequence). The CDR3 loop is CAWTGTGDFGSPLHF. CDR3 nucleotides: TGTGCCTGGACCGGGACAGGGGACTTCGGTTCACCCCTCCACTTT.

V is TRBV29-1 and J is TRBJ2-5; D gene unclear. Per germline, CDR1 SQVTM and CDR2 ANQGSEA. The CDR3 totals 11 residues. V lost 7 bases, J lost 4 bases, and 10 bases lay in between. The CDR3: CSAAEGETQYF. The CDR3 bases are TGCAGCGCCGCAGAAGGAGAGACCCAGTACTTC.

This clone appeared a single time. The chain couples TRBV10-3 to TRBJ1-6; D gene ambiguous. The length of the CDR3 is 12 residues. Germline CDR1 and CDR2: ENHRY and SYGVKD. Trimming removed 1 base from V and 6 bases from J, with 1 base in between. Here the CDR3 DNA reads TGTGCCATCAGTGAGTTTAATTCACCCCTCCACTTT. Translated: CAISEFNSPLHF.

The table lists this clone with a few counts. The chain couples TRBV11-2 to TRBJ2-5, with no clear D. The V gene's germline CDR1 is SGHAT and CDR2 FQNNGV. The CDR3 has 13 residues. The V gene lost 3 bases and the J gene lost 1 base, with 6 bases spanning the gap. In DNA form, the CDR3 reads TGTGCCAGCAGCTTCGGCTTCCAAGAGACCCAGTACTTC. It specifies CASSFGFQETQYF.

As concerns this clone: Other nucleotide sequences from this sample produce the same CDR3. The chain uses TRBV30 and TRBJ2-7; the D is unclear. Germline values: CDR1 GTSNPN, CDR2 SVGIG (reference sequence). V lost 0 bases to trimming and J lost 4 bases, with 4 bases between them. The CDR3 has 11 residues. CDR3 loop: CAWSVGYEQYF. The CDR3, as DNA: TGTGCCTGGAGTGTCGGATACGAGCAGTACTTC.